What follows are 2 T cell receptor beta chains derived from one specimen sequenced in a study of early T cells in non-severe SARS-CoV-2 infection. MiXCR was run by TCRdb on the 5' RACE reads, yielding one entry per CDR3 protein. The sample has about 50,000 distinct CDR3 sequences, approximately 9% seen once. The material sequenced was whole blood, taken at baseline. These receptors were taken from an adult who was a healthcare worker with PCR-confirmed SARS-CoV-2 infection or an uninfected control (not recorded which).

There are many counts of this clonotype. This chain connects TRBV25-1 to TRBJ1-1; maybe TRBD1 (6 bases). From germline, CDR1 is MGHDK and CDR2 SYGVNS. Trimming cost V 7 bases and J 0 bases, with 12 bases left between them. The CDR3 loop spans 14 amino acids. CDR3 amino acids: CASTPTGVNTEAFF. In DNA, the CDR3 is TGTGCCAGCACTCCGACAGGAGTGAACACTGAAGCTTTCTTT.

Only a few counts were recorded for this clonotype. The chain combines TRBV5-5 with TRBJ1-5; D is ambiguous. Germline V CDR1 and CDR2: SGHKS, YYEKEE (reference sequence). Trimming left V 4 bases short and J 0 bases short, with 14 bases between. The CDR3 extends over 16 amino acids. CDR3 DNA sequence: TGTGCCAGCAGCCGGGGAGCGGTAGATAGCAATCAGCCCCAGCATTTT. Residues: CASSRGAVDSNQPQHF.